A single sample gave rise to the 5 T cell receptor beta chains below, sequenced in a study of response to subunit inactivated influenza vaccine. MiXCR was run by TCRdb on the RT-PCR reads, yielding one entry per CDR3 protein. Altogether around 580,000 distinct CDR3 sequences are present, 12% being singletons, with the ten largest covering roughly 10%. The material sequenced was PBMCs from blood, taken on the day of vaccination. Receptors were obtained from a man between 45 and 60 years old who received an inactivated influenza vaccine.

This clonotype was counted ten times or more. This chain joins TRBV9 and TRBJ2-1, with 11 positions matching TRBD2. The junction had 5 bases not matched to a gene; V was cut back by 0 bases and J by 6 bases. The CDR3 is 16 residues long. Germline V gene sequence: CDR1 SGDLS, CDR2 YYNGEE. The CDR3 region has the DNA TGTGCCAGCAGCGTAGTAGGTAGCGGGAGGGCCAATGAGCAGTTCTTC. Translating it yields CASSVVGSGRANEQFF.

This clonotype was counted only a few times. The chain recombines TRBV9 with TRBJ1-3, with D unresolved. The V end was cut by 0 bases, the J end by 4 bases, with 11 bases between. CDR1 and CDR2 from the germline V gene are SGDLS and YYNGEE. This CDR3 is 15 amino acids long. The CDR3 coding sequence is TGTGCCAGCAGCGTAGCAGCGATGGGAGGAAACACCATATATTTT. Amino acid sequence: CASSVAAMGGNTIYF.

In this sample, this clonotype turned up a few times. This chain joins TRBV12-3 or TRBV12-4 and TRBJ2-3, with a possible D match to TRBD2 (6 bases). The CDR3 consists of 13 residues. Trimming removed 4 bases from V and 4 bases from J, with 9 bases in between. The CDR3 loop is CASSSGVPDTQYF. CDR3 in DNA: TGTGCCAGCAGTTCGGGGGTGCCAGATACGCAGTATTTT.

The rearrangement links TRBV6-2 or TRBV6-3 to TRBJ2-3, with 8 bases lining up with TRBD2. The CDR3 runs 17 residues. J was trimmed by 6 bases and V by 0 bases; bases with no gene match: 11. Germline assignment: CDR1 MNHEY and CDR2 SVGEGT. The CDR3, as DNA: TGTGCCAGCAGTTACTCCGGCGGACCGGGACTAGTGGATACGCAGTATTTT. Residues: CASSYSGGPGLVDTQYF.

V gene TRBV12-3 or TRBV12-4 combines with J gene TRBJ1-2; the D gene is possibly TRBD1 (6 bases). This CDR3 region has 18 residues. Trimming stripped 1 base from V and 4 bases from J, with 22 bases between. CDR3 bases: TGTGCCAGCAGTTTAGGGGGGGGCGGATCGCCCCCCCTCTATGGCTACACCTTC. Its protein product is CASSLGGGGSPPLYGYTF.